This T cell receptor beta chain was identified in a study of T cells in localized non-small cell lung cancer. Repertoires were generated with immunoSEQ multiplex PCR, while TCRdb's copy carries only in-frame clones and drops some. Among 2,000 to 2,500 clones listed, 25% were seen once. CDR1 GTSNPN and CDR2 SVGIG come from the germline V gene (reference sequence). The CDR3 extends over 11 amino acids. V was pared by 4 bases and J by 11 bases, with 14 bases between. The specimen comprised lung tumor tissue, sampled before any cancer treatment. The clonotype originates from a man aged 35 to 69 with stage II lung adenocarcinoma. The chain joins TRBV30 to TRBJ1-1; unclear D gene. CDR3 sequence (DNA): TGTGCCTGGACCAAGACTGGCAGCGCTTTCTTT. Translated, it gives CAWTKTGSAFF.